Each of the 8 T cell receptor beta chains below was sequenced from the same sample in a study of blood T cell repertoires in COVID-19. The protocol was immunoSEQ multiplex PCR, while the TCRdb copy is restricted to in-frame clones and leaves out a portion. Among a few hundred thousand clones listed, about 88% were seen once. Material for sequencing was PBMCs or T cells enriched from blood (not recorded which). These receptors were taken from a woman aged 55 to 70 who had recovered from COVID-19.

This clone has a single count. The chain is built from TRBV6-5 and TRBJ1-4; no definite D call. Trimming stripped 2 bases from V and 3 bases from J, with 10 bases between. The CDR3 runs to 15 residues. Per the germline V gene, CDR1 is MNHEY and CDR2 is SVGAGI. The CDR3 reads CASSYRGLANEKLFF. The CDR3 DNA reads TGTGCCAGCAGTTACAGAGGGCTTGCTAATGAAAAACTGTTTTTT.

CDR3 coding DNA: TGTGCCAGTAGTATCGAGCTAGCGGGGTGGAATACGCAGTATTTT. This gives the protein CASSIELAGWNTQYF. The V and J genes are TRBV19 and TRBJ2-3; TRBD2 matches 9 bases. The germline V gene encodes CDR1 LNHDA and CDR2 SQIVND (reference sequence). The V and J ends lost 3 bases and 7 bases, in that order; junction bases with no gene match: 8. The CDR3 length is 15 residues.

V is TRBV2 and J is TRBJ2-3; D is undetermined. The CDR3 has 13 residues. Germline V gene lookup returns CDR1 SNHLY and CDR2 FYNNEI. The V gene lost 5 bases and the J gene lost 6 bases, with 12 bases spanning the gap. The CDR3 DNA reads TGTGCCAGCAGTCCGAGGCACCCGGATACGCAGTATTTT. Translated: CASSPRHPDTQYF.

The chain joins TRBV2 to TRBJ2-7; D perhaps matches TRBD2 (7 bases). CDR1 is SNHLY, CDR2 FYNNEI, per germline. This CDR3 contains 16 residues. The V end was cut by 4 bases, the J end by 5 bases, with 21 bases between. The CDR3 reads CASSVGGRTGWDEQYV. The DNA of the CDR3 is TGTGCCAGCAGTGTCGGGGGGCGAACAGGGTGGGACGAGCAGTACGTC.

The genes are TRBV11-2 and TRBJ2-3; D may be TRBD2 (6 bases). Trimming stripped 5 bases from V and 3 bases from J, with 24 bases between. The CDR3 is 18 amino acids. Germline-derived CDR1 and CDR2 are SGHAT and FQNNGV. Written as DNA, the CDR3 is TGTGCCAGCAGCCCCTGGGGCGGGGCGGTTGTTCGAACAGATACGCAGTATTTT. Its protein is CASSPWGGAVVRTDTQYF.

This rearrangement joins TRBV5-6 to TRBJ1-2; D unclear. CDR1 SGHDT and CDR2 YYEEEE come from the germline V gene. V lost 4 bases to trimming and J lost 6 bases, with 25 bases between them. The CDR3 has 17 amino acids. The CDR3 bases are TGTGCCAGCAGCCCCCGACCCGTGGCAGCTGTGAGGGATGGCTACACCTTC. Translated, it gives CASSPRPVAAVRDGYTF.

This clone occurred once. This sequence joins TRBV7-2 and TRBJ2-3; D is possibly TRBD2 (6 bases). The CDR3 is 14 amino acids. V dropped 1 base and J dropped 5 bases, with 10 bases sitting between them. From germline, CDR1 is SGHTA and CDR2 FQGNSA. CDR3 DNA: TGTGCCAGCAGCTTAGAGCGGGTCGAAGATACGCAGTATTTT. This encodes CASSLERVEDTQYF.

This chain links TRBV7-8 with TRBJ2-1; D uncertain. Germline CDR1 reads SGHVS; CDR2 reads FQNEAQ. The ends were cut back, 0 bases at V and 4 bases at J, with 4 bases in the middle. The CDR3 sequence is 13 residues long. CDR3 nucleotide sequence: TGTGCCAGCAGCTTAGCACGGTACAATGAGCAGTTCTTC. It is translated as CASSLARYNEQFF.